This T cell receptor (beta chain) is drawn from a study of response to subunit inactivated influenza vaccine. Germline V gene sequence: CDR1 SGHTS, CDR2 YDEGEE. The V gene lost 4 bases and the J gene lost 2 bases, with 11 bases spanning the gap. This CDR3 has 14 amino acids. TCRdb recomputed calls from the RT-PCR reads with MiXCR, one row per CDR3 protein. Of about 570,000 distinct CDR3 sequences in the sample, approximately 10% are singletons; the top ten hold approximately 10%. These data also featured in a second study, about T cells expressing NK-cell markers. That report notes: Making the TCR beta cDNA relied on 5'RACE template switching with UMIs. According to the study, TCR beta repertoires originated from sorted CD3+CD56+NKG2C+, CD3+CD56+NKG2C- and CD3+CD56-NKG2C+ T cells. Among eight sequenced donors, seven carried HCMV seropositivity while one was seronegative. The leading position in the CD3+CD56-NKG2C+ fraction of several donors also went to these clonotypes.

The sequence was obtained from a man aged 50 to 59 who received an inactivated influenza vaccine. The chain employs TRBV5-8 and TRBJ2-3, with D unclear. The sample here was PBMCs from blood, taken on the day of vaccination. In nucleotides, the CDR3 is TGTGCCAGCAGCCGGCCTTTTCTCACAGATACGCAGTATTTT. Its translation is CASSRPFLTDTQYF.